This TCR beta chain was captured in a study of low-dose radiotherapy and immunotherapy resistance in tumors. Time point of the sample: after trial treatment. This sample's treatment: LDRT plus nivolumab, ipilimumab, low-dose cyclophosphamide and aspirin (RACIN trial). The J segment lost 9 bases and the V segment lost 4 bases, leaving 9 bases of the junction unmatched. Germline V CDR1 and CDR2: SGHRS, YFSETQ. The CDR3 loop spans 14 amino acids. First-strand cDNA used TRAV- and TRBV-specific primers, covering alpha and beta chains. Amplification, which lasted roughly 22 PCR cycles, used a constant-region primer and V-primer adapter to amplify TCRs. In vitro transcription served to amplify the isolated mRNA. TCRdb redid the calling of the reads with MiXCR, one entry per CDR3 protein. Of roughly 100,000 distinct CDR3 sequences in the sample, less than 25% were seen once.

Sequenced here: PBMCs, sampled after low-dose radiotherapy plus immunotherapy. The clonotype originates from a male donor with prostate cancer. The chain combines TRBV5-1 with TRBJ2-1; TRBD1 aligns across 8 bases. For the CDR3, the DNA is TGCGCCAGCAGCAATGTCCTTCAGGGGGCTGAGCAGTTCTTC. Its translation: CASSNVLQGAEQFF.